The rows below give T cell receptor beta chains drawn from one sample of a study of T cell changes during pregnancy in multiple sclerosis. The table came from immunoSEQ multiplex PCR; TCRdb's copy has only in-frame clones and leaves some out. The table shows tens of thousands of clones, with 91% occurring only once. The sequences come from peripheral blood, collected in the first trimester of pregnancy. These TCRs come from a female donor in good health, enrolled as a control in a pregnancy study. Each CDR3 is given with its conserved first and last residue. D genes are given only for firm matches.

v_call,d_call,j_call,cdr3_aa
TRBV10-1,NA,TRBJ2-2,CANLISGELFF
TRBV6-6,TRBD1,TRBJ1-1,CATRDRGMNTEAFF
TRBV5-6,NA,TRBJ2-3,CASSYGTFYAF
TRBV7-2,NA,TRBJ2-5,CASSRGGAETQYF
TRBV7-9,NA,TRBJ1-1,CASSLMGTTNTEAFF
TRBV10-3,TRBD1,TRBJ1-1,CAISESPPDRDEAFF
TRBV5-6,TRBD1,TRBJ2-2,CASSRTGGYTGELFF
TRBV6-6,NA,TRBJ1-1,CASSLDSGAFF
TRBV12-5,NA,TRBJ1-2,CASGSQGGYGYTF
TRBV7-2,TRBD1,TRBJ2-3,CASRPRQGLTDTQYF
TRBV4-3,NA,TRBJ2-6,CASSQDVISGANVLTF
TRBV2,TRBD1,TRBJ1-4,CASSEALPGQGVKKLFF
TRBV9,NA,TRBJ2-2,CASSVSQDPGELFF
TRBV7-9,NA,TRBJ1-4,CASSLDQGLNEKLFF
TRBV10-3,NA,TRBJ2-1,CATTLSSYNEQFF
TRBV7-2,TRBD1,TRBJ2-7,CASSLGGQSYEQYF
TRBV6-6,TRBD1,TRBJ2-7,CASSFPTGEGGGEQYF
TRBV9,NA,TRBJ1-4,CASSVGDSANEKLFF
TRBV4-1,NA,TRBJ2-3,CASSPSSTVTDTQYF
TRBV7-6,NA,TRBJ1-1,CASSLTTGSTEAFF
TRBV7-2,TRBD1,TRBJ1-3,CASSWGDRGYSGNTIYF
TRBV29-1,NA,TRBJ2-7,CSVAGLGYEQYF
TRBV28,NA,TRBJ1-6,CASSASGYSPLHF
TRBV5-6,NA,TRBJ2-5,CASSPGELQETQYF
TRBV7-8,NA,TRBJ1-5,CASSLTGNSNQPQHF
TRBV5-1,NA,TRBJ1-1,CASTFGASNTEAFF
TRBV7-2,TRBD1,TRBJ1-2,CASSAGGGASYGYTF
TRBV7-9,TRBD1,TRBJ1-5,CASSLVGQGRNQPQHF
TRBV9,TRBD2,TRBJ2-1,CASSAQGSGATFEQFF
TRBV5-6,NA,TRBJ1-5,CASSKVRGQPQHF
TRBV5-1,NA,TRBJ2-1,CASSLALSSDEQFF
TRBV19,NA,TRBJ1-1,CASSLQGMNTEAFF
TRBV5-6,TRBD1,TRBJ2-5,CASSLGQGWRQETQYF
TRBV27,NA,TRBJ1-2,CASRYPGGDPYGYTF
TRBV5-6,TRBD1,TRBJ2-1,CASSLGTGTDLYNEQFF
TRBV9,NA,TRBJ1-1,CASSFGALNTEAFF
TRBV4-3,NA,TRBJ2-3,CASSQAPGGLTDTQYF
TRBV7-8,NA,TRBJ1-1,CASSFRTDMNTEAFF
TRBV7-2,NA,TRBJ1-6,CASSLATVPNSPLHF
TRBV6-5,TRBD1,TRBJ2-4,CASSSGTGRAKNIQYF
TRBV7-9,TRBD2,TRBJ2-7,CASSFGLAYEQYF
TRBV6-1,TRBD1,TRBJ1-5,CASSDRDRDRGDF
TRBV7-2,NA,TRBJ2-6,CASSHNQGTGANVLTF
TRBV9,TRBD1,TRBJ2-5,CASSVGGDRGTTYF
TRBV5-5,NA,TRBJ1-3,CASSRDSGNTIYF
TRBV28,NA,TRBJ1-2,CASTQGAGRYGYTF
TRBV11-2,TRBD1,TRBJ1-1,CASSPDRVPFF
TRBV10-2,NA,TRBJ1-4,CASSEFRTNEKLFF
TRBV28,TRBD1,TRBJ2-7,CASSSRLGQGNYEQYF
TRBV7-2,NA,TRBJ2-1,CASSLGRQASYNEQFF
TRBV27,TRBD2,TRBJ2-7,CASSKLAGGREQYF
TRBV6-5,NA,TRBJ1-1,CASRPGTIGTEAFF
TRBV4-2,NA,TRBJ1-5,CASSQGLRGRPQHF
TRBV19,TRBD1,TRBJ1-1,CASSIGDRVGFGTEAFF
TRBV6-4,NA,TRBJ1-1,CASSAEHTGTTEAFF
TRBV7-2,TRBD1,TRBJ1-6,CASSGPFDRGRIPLHF
TRBV10-3,TRBD1,TRBJ2-1,CAIKTGVGDNEQFF
TRBV7-6,TRBD1,TRBJ2-7,CASSPPDREGEQYF
TRBV7-8,NA,TRBJ2-5,CASSLVGQIQETQYF